The 32 T cell receptor beta chains reported below all come from one sample, sequenced in a study of preoperative IRX-2 immunotherapy in early breast cancer (dated by TCRdb to the late 2010s). Reading the label with the study, this specimen's treatment or condition is: preoperative locoregional IRX-2 cytokine immunotherapy. The library came from the immunoSEQ multiplex PCR assay. TCRdb holds this immuneACCESS table with in-frame rearrangements only. Some clones are missing; in checked studies, unresolved V genes explain under half, and the rest has no known cause. The sample table shows tens of thousands of clones, and 78% are seen once. The ten largest clonotypes hold roughly 2.2% of the sample. The specimen comprised lymph node tissue, sampled before IRX-2 immunotherapy. The receptors were sampled from a human donor with breast cancer.

The chain is built from TRBV19 and TRBJ1-2; D is unclear. The CDR3 sequence is 13 residues long. The V gene lost 6 bases and the J gene lost 2 bases, with 10 bases spanning the gap. CDR1 LNHDA and CDR2 SQIVND come from the germline V gene (reference sequence). The CDR3 protein is CASSRTENYGYTF. The CDR3 DNA sequence: TGTGCCAGTAGCCGGACGGAAAACTATGGCTACACCTTC.

The rearrangement joins TRBV11-3 to TRBJ2-3, with 7 bases that match TRBD2. J gave up 0 bases and V 8 bases, and 8 bases lay outside the gene matches. The CDR3 covers 15 residues. Germline V gene sequence: CDR1 SGHNT, CDR2 YENEEA. CDR3 in DNA: TGTGCCAGCGGGCGGGGGTTTACTAGCACAGATACGCAGTATTTT. Translation: CASGRGFTSTDTQYF.

The genes are TRBV11-3 and TRBJ2-2; D is uncertain. Trimming removed 5 bases at V and 7 bases at J, with 14 bases between. This CDR3 comprises 14 residues. Germline CDR1 SGHNT, CDR2 YENEEA. CDR3 in DNA: TGTGCCAGCAGCCAGGAACGGAGCCACGGGGAGCTGTTTTTT. It codes for CASSQERSHGELFF.

J is TRBJ1-3 and V is TRBV30; no definite D call. Trimming shortened V by 5 bases and J by 1 base, and 12 bases separated the two germline ends. Germline assignment: CDR1 GTSNPN and CDR2 SVGIG (reference sequence). The CDR3 sequence is 14 residues long. Written as DNA, the CDR3 is TGTGCCTGGGGCTTGTCTGGTTCTGGAAACACCATATATTTT. Translation: CAWGLSGSGNTIYF.

The CDR3 DNA sequence: TGTGCCAGTAGTCCGGACACTTCGACTAATGAAAAACTGTTTTTT. Amino acid sequence: CASSPDTSTNEKLFF. V gene TRBV19 combines with J gene TRBJ1-4, with D maybe TRBD1 (5 bases). Germline CDR1 reads LNHDA; CDR2 reads SQIVND (reference sequence). With 5 bases removed from V and 2 bases from J, the gap between germline ends came to 12 bases. This CDR3 has 15 amino acids. The full variable domain, completed using reference TRBV19 and TRBJ1-4, is DGGITQSPKYLFRKEGQNVTLSCEQNLNHDAMYWYRQDPGQGLRLIYYSQIVNDFQKGDIAEGYSVSREKKESFPLTVTSAQKNPTAFYLCASSPDTSTNEKLFFGSGTQLSVL.

Turning to this clone: At one of its ends the junction is not consistent with the germline gene, which may arise from a read error. The V and J genes are TRBV6-8 and TRBJ2-1; 16 positions agree with TRBD2. Germline CDR1 is MNHGY and CDR2 is SAAAGT. The CDR3 loop spans 17 amino acids. The DNA of the CDR3 is TGTGCCATCAGTCGTCCCGGGACTAGCGGGGGGGGTGGTGAGCAGTTCTTC. This gives the protein CAISRPGTSGGGGEQFF.

The CDR3: CASSIAGTQTDTQYF. DNA for the CDR3: TGCGCCAGCAGCATTGCCGGGACGCAGACAGATACGCAGTATTTT. The chain uses TRBV5-1 and TRBJ2-3; perhaps D is TRBD1 or TRBD2 (5 bases each). The CDR3 consists of 15 residues. Trimming pared 4 bases from V and 3 bases from J, leaving 15 bases between. CDR1 SGHRS and CDR2 YFSETQ come from the germline V gene.

The CDR3 loop is CASSSRQGVGLFYGYTF. CDR3 sequence (DNA): TGTGCCAGCAGTTCAAGACAGGGGGTCGGCCTTTTCTATGGCTACACCTTC. This rearrangement joins TRBV6-8 to TRBJ1-2, with 9 bases lining up with TRBD1. The germline CDR1 and CDR2 sequences are MNHGY and SAAAGT. V dropped 4 bases and J dropped 4; count of bases not matched to a gene: 13. The CDR3 runs 17 residues.

The chain joins TRBV28 to TRBJ1-5; D remains ambiguous. Germline loops: CDR1 MDHEN, CDR2 SYDVKM. Trimming removed 6 bases at V and 6 bases at J, with 18 bases between. This CDR3 has 15 amino acids. CDR3 region: CASSLPGLVTQPQHF. In nucleotides, the CDR3 is TGTGCCAGCAGCTTACCGGGTTTAGTCACTCAGCCCCAGCATTTT. The full variable domain, its missing parts supplied by reference TRBV28 and TRBJ1-5, is DVKVTQSSRYLVKRTGEKVFLECVQDMDHENMFWYRQDPGLGLRLIYFSYDVKMKEKGDIPEGYSVSREKKERFSLILESASTNQTSMYLCASSLPGLVTQPQHFGDGTRLSIL.

The V call is TRBV19, the J call TRBJ1-5; D is unresolved. Looked up from germline, CDR1 is LNHDA and CDR2 is SQIVND (reference sequence). The CDR3 runs 14 residues. Between the trimmed V and J ends, which lost 4 bases and 2 bases, there was a span of 9 bases. The chain's CDR3 is CASSKQPGNQPQHF. The CDR3 nucleotides are TGTGCCAGTAGTAAACAACCCGGCAATCAGCCCCAGCATTTT.

V gene TRBV19 combines with J gene TRBJ1-6; unclear D gene. Per the germline V gene, CDR1 is LNHDA and CDR2 is SQIVND (reference sequence). V lost 3 bases, J lost 3 bases, and 12 bases lay in between. The CDR3 contains 16 residues. CDR3 sequence reads: CASSMSEGYYNSPLHF. Here the CDR3 DNA reads TGTGCCAGTAGTATGTCGGAGGGCTACTATAATTCACCCCTCCACTTT.

The chain couples TRBV11-3 to TRBJ1-2; TRBD1 agrees at 7 bases. After removal of 2 bases from V and 1 base from J, the junction contained 10 bases not matched to a gene. The CDR3 has 17 residues. In germline, CDR1 is SGHNT, CDR2 YENEEA. The CDR3 spells CASSLPFPGQINYGYTF. In nucleotides, the CDR3 is TGTGCCAGCAGCTTACCTTTTCCGGGACAGATTAACTATGGCTACACCTTC.

This chain uses TRBV29-1 with TRBJ1-2; a weak D match, TRBD1 (5 bases). Germline V gene sequence: CDR1 SQVTM, CDR2 ANQGSEA. The CDR3 sequence is 13 residues long. CDR3: CSASGSANYGYTF. The CDR3, as DNA: TGCAGTGCGTCAGGGAGCGCTAACTATGGCTACACCTTC.

V gene TRBV6-4 combines with J gene TRBJ1-1; D unclear. The germline CDR1 and CDR2 sequences are MRHNA and SNTAGT. CDR3 length: 11 amino acids. V lost 6 bases and J 10 bases, leaving 12 bases between the germline ends. This CDR3 reads CASSPGRLAFF. DNA for the CDR3: TGTGCCAGCAGCCCCGGGAGGTTAGCTTTCTTT.

This rearrangement joins TRBV1 to TRBJ2-7; the D call in the table, TRBD1, was not verified against the DNA. TRBV1 is tagged as a pseudogene. The CDR3 spans 16 residues. This chain's CDR3 is CASSQAEGGSMYEQYF. Here the CDR3 DNA reads TGCGCCAGCAGCCAAGCAGAAGGGGGAAGCATGTACGAGCAGTACTTC.

The chain employs TRBV11-1 and TRBJ2-6; TRBD1 agrees at 9 bases. Germline CDR1 is SGHAT and CDR2 is FQDESV (reference sequence). After removal of 6 bases from V and 2 bases from J, the junction contained 8 bases not matched to a gene. This CDR3 has 17 residues. The CDR3 sequence: CASSFGTGSAGANVLTF. CDR3 DNA: TGTGCCAGCAGTTTTGGGACAGGGTCGGCTGGGGCCAACGTCCTGACTTTC.

The chain carries TRBV11-3 and TRBJ1-2, with 10 positions matching TRBD1. This CDR3 contains 15 residues. Germline assignment: CDR1 SGHNT and CDR2 YENEEA. V shed 5 bases and J 6 bases; nucleotides not matched to a gene: 9. CDR3 sequence (DNA): TGTGCCAGCAGCCCCAAGGACAGGGGGAGGGATGGCTACACCTTC. It translates to CASSPKDRGRDGYTF.

This clone has a handful of counts. This chain links TRBV11-3 with TRBJ2-5; TRBD1 might be the D (5 bases). Looked up from germline, CDR1 is SGHNT and CDR2 is YENEEA. The CDR3 is 14 amino acids. Trimming removed 3 bases at V and 3 bases at J, with 11 bases between. CDR3 sequence (DNA): TGTGCCAGCAGCTTGGGGCCAGGTGAAGAGACCCAGTACTTC. Encoded protein: CASSLGPGEETQYF.

The rearrangement uses TRBV6-8 and TRBJ1-1, with 7 nucleotides matching TRBD1. Germline loops: CDR1 MNHGY, CDR2 SAAAGT. The junction had 8 bases not matched to a gene; V was cut back by 6 bases and J by 1 base. This CDR3 is built from 15 residues. CDR3 sequence reads: CASSPTGQANTEAFF. In DNA, the CDR3 is TGTGCCAGCAGCCCAACAGGACAGGCGAACACTGAAGCTTTCTTT.

The rearrangement uses TRBV6-8 and TRBJ2-3; 8 nucleotides agree with TRBD1. The V gene's germline CDR1 is MNHGY and CDR2 SAAAGT. The trim removed 10 bases at V and 1 base at J, leaving 7 bases unmatched. The CDR3 runs 14 residues. The CDR3 reads CAISLGQGTDTQYF. CDR3 nucleotide sequence: TGTGCCATCAGCCTGGGACAGGGCACAGATACGCAGTATTTT.

V usage is TRBV7-7 and J usage is TRBJ2-2; 11 positions agree with TRBD2. The V segment lost 4 bases and the J segment 5 bases; nucleotides outside the gene matches: 3. Germline V CDR1 and CDR2: SSHAT, FNYEAQ (reference sequence). CDR3 length: 15 residues. The CDR3 protein is CASSSSGGSTGELFF. The CDR3 DNA reads as TGTGCCAGCAGCTCTAGCGGGGGGAGTACCGGGGAGCTGTTTTTT.

As for this clone: Its ends do not fully match the called genes, so a read error is possible. This chain uses TRBV10-3 with TRBJ1-2; D is perhaps TRBD1 (5 bases). Per germline, CDR1 ENHRY and CDR2 SYGVKD. The CDR3 extends over 14 amino acids. The CDR3 nucleotides read TGTGCCAGCAGTGAGACCCGTCAGGGTTCTGGCTACACCTTC. Translating gives CASSETRQGSGYTF.

The chain uses TRBV11-3 and TRBJ2-7; 8 bases match TRBD2. Germline loops: CDR1 SGHNT, CDR2 YENEEA. This CDR3 has 16 amino acids. V trimming: 3 bases; J trimming: 0 bases; junction bases outside the gene matches: 7. CDR3 amino acids: CASSFSSGGSSYEQYF. The CDR3 nucleotides are TGTGCCAGCAGCTTCTCCAGCGGGGGAAGCTCCTACGAGCAGTACTTC.

This clone was picked up a small number of times. In DNA form, the CDR3 reads TGTGCCAGCAGTCGACAGGGGGCAACTAATGAAAAACTGTTTTTT. Translating gives CASSRQGATNEKLFF. V gene TRBV11-3 combines with J gene TRBJ1-4, with TRBD1 matching over 9 bases. The germline V gene has CDR1 SGHNT and CDR2 YENEEA. The V gene end was trimmed by 6 bases and the J gene end by 0 bases; junction bases not matched to a gene: 2. CDR3 length: 15 residues.

This rearrangement joins TRBV5-1 to TRBJ1-1; no clear D. The V end was cut by 0 bases, the J end by 0 bases, with 9 bases between. Per the germline V gene, CDR1 is SGHRS and CDR2 is YFSETQ. CDR3 length: 15 amino acids. The chain's CDR3 is CASSLDPLLNTEAFF. The CDR3 DNA reads TGCGCCAGCAGCTTGGATCCGCTGTTGAACACTGAAGCTTTCTTT. The whole variable domain, remainder taken from reference TRBV5-1 and TRBJ1-1, is KAGVTQTPRYLIKTRGQQVTLSCSPISGHRSVSWYQQTPGQGLQFLFEYFSETQRNKGNFPGRFSGRQFSNSRSEMNVSTLELGDSALYLCASSLDPLLNTEAFFGQGTRLTVV.

Points on this clone: A read error may account for a junction end that differs from germline. The chain is built from TRBV6-8 and TRBJ2-2; D may be TRBD2 (6 bases). Germline lookup yields CDR1 MNHGY and CDR2 SAAAGT. The CDR3 has 12 residues. The CDR3 sequence is CAVGRNSGELFF. CDR3 DNA sequence: TGTGCCGTAGGGAGGAACTCCGGGGAGCTGTTTTTT.

CDR3 loop: CASSSLLSGRNSPLHF. CDR3 coding DNA: TGTGCCAGCAGCTCACTTCTCTCGGGTAGAAATTCACCCCTCCACTTT. The chain uses TRBV7-7 and TRBJ1-6; D uncertain. The CDR3 runs 16 residues. Trimming took 4 bases from V and 7 from J, leaving 17 bases between them. Germline-derived CDR1 and CDR2 are SSHAT and FNYEAQ (reference sequence).

V is TRBV5-1 and J is TRBJ1-6; D remains unclear. The CDR3 runs 15 residues. V was trimmed by 5 bases and J by 8 bases, leaving 17 bases between them. Germline V gene data show CDR1 as SGHRS and CDR2 as YFSETQ. The CDR3 reads CASSPRAVSYSPLHF. The CDR3 DNA follows: TGCGCCAGCAGTCCTCGCGCAGTTAGTTATTCACCCCTCCACTTT.

This clone was observed a handful of times. The chain combines TRBV15 with TRBJ1-6, with D possibly TRBD1 on 6 matching bases. Per the germline V gene, CDR1 is LNHNV and CDR2 is YYDKDF (reference sequence). Trimming removed 1 base at V and 7 bases at J, with 8 bases between. The CDR3 sequence is 14 residues long. In DNA form, the CDR3 reads TGTGCCACCAGCAGAGGGACAGACAATTCACCCCTCCACTTT. Residues: CATSRGTDNSPLHF.

This chain's CDR3 is CASSLGVGSYNEQFF. In nucleotides, the CDR3 is TGTGCCAGCAGCTTGGGGGTGGGCTCCTACAATGAGCAGTTCTTC. The rearrangement joins TRBV11-3 to TRBJ2-1; D could derive from TRBD1 or TRBD2 (5 bases each). V lost 3 bases, J lost 0 bases, and 9 bases lay in between. The germline CDR1 and CDR2 sequences are SGHNT and YENEEA. CDR3 length: 15 amino acids.

The chain employs TRBV11-3 and TRBJ1-1; 11 nucleotides align to TRBD1. The CDR3 is 15 residues long. Germline lookup yields CDR1 SGHNT and CDR2 YENEEA. J gave up 5 bases and V 5 bases, and 7 bases lay outside the gene matches. The CDR3 nucleotides read TGTGCCAGCAGCCCATCGGGACAGGGGGGGACTGAAGCTTTCTTT. Translating gives CASSPSGQGGTEAFF.

As for this clone: At one boundary the junction diverges from the germline segment, which might be a read error. CDR3 sequence reads: CASSQDIRQRFSGYTF. CDR3 DNA: TGTGCCAGCAGCCAAGATATAAGACAGCGTTTCTCCGGCTACACCTTC. The rearrangement links TRBV15 to TRBJ1-2; possibly TRBD1 for D (5 bases). The CDR3 consists of 16 residues. CDR1 LNHNV and CDR2 YYDKDF come from the germline V gene (reference sequence).